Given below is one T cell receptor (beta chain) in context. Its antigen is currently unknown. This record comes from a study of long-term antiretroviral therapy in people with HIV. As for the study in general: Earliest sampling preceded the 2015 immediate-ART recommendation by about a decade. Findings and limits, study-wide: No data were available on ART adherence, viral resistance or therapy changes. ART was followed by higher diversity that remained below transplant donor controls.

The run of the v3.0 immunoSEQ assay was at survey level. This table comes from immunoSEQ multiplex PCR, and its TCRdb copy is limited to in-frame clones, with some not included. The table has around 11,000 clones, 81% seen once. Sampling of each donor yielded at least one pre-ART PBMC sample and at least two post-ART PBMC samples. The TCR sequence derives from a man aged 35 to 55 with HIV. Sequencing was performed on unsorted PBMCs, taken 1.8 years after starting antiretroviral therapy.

The CDR3 DNA reads as TGTGCCAGCGTTGTCTCGGGGACAGGGAACACTGAAGCTTTCTTT. This translates into CASVVSGTGNTEAFF. This sequence joins TRBV28 and TRBJ1-1, with 8 bases matching TRBD1. Germline V gives CDR1 MDHEN, CDR2 SYDVKM. V lost 8 bases and J lost 1; bases outside the gene matches: 9. CDR3 length equals 15 residues. The whole variable domain, filled in from reference TRBV28 and TRBJ1-1, reads DVKVTQSSRYLVKRTGEKVFLECVQDMDHENMFWYRQDPGLGLRLIYFSYDVKMKEKGDIPEGYSVSREKKERFSLILESASTNQTSMYLCASVVSGTGNTEAFFGQGTRLTVV.